A selection of T cell receptor beta chains follows, all from one sample in a study of glioma-infiltrating T cells after dendritic cell vaccination. The protocol was immunoSEQ multiplex PCR, while the TCRdb copy is restricted to in-frame clones and leaves out a portion. The table shows more than 20,000 clones, with roughly 91% occurring only once. The specimen comprised blood, sampled after dendritic cell vaccination. The receptor source for this set is a human donor with glioblastoma. Each CDR3 is given with its conserved first and last residue. The D gene is left open where the match is weak. Rows give clone size only sometimes, using once, few, many, or a class for an expanded clone.

V,size,D,J,CDR3,DNA
TRBV6-5,.,.,TRBJ1-1,CASSSPPLNTEAFF,TGTGCCAGCAGTTCCCCCCCTTTGAACACTGAAGCTTTCTTT
TRBV6-1,.,TRBD1,TRBJ1-1,CASSEDYRGTEAFF,TGTGCCAGCAGTGAGGACTACAGGGGGACTGAAGCTTTCTTT
TRBV4-1,.,TRBD2,TRBJ2-3,CASSQDAAGARVEYF,TGCGCCAGCAGCCAAGATGCAGCGGGGGCCAGGGTTGAGTATTTT
TRBV5-1,.,TRBD1,TRBJ2-1,CASSLVLTGAYNEQFF,TGCGCCAGCAGCTTGGTTCTGACAGGGGCCTACAATGAGCAGTTCTTC
TRBV11-2,.,.,TRBJ1-6,CASSFIYGDNSPLHF,TGTGCCAGCAGCTTCATCTACGGGGATAATTCACCCCTCCACTTT
TRBV5-5,.,TRBD2,TRBJ2-5,CASRELSGGISETQYF,TGTGCCAGCAGGGAACTTAGCGGGGGGATCTCGGAGACCCAGTACTTC
TRBV11-1,.,TRBD1,TRBJ2-7,CASSSTGTGENEQYF,TGTGCCAGCAGCTCGACCGGGACAGGGGAAAACGAGCAGTACTTC
TRBV2,.,.,TRBJ2-3,CASIQRGDTQYF,TGTGCCAGCATCCAAAGGGGGGATACGCAGTATTTT
TRBV6-1,.,TRBD1,TRBJ1-1,CASSEPGQGIPEAFF,TGTGCCAGCAGTGAACCGGGACAGGGGATACCTGAAGCTTTCTTT
TRBV4-1,.,TRBD1,TRBJ2-5,CASSQPRGGGQTQYF,TGCGCCAGCAGCCAACCAAGAGGGGGCGGCCAGACCCAGTACTTC
TRBV2,once,.,TRBJ2-1,CASSDRLAGNEQFF,TGTGCCAGCAGTGACAGGCTAGCAGGCAATGAGCAGTTCTTC
TRBV7-9,once,.,TRBJ2-2,CASTPLGANTGELFF,TGTGCCAGCACCCCCCTAGGGGCGAACACCGGGGAGCTGTTTTTT
TRBV5-1,once,.,TRBJ2-3,CASMVAATDTQYF,TGCGCCAGCATGGTGGCGGCCACAGATACGCAGTATTTT
TRBV11-3,.,TRBD2,TRBJ2-1,CASSLEAQRGNEQFF,TGTGCCAGCAGCTTAGAAGCTCAGCGGGGGAATGAGCAGTTCTTC
TRBV7-6,.,.,TRBJ2-7,CASSLDTRGSYEQYF,TGTGCCAGCAGCTTAGACACCAGAGGATCCTACGAGCAGTACTTC
TRBV11-2,.,TRBD1,TRBJ2-7,CASSLWQGAYEQYF,TGTGCCAGCAGCTTATGGCAGGGGGCTTACGAGCAGTACTTC
TRBV6-1,.,.,TRBJ2-5,CASSFERGETQYF,TGTGCCAGCAGTTTCGAGCGCGGAGAGACCCAGTACTTC
TRBV5-4,.,.,TRBJ1-4,CASSPGANEKLFF,TGTGCCAGCAGCCCCGGGGCTAATGAAAAACTGTTTTTT
TRBV30,.,TRBD2,TRBJ2-1,CACRALADYNEQFF,TGTGCCTGTCGAGCCCTAGCGGATTACAATGAGCAGTTCTTC
TRBV13,.,TRBD1,TRBJ1-6,CASSNQGGTVDSPLHF,TGTGCCAGCAGCAATCAAGGGGGGACAGTAGATTCACCCCTCCACTTT
TRBV6-6,.,TRBD1,TRBJ1-2,CASSYSGGGYTF,TGTGCCAGCAGTTACTCAGGGGGCGGCTACACCTTC
TRBV6-5,.,.,TRBJ1-5,CASKRSLNQPQHF,TGTGCCAGCAAGAGGTCCCTCAATCAGCCCCAGCATTTT
TRBV10-2,.,.,TRBJ1-3,CASGRSGNTIYF,TGCGCCAGCGGGAGGTCTGGAAACACCATATATTTT
TRBV5-4,.,.,TRBJ2-5,CASSRPTGPQETQYF,TGTGCCAGCAGCCGCCCGACAGGTCCCCAAGAGACCCAGTACTTC
TRBV6-1,.,TRBD1,TRBJ2-7,CASRDRGFSYEQYF,TGTGCCAGCCGGGACAGGGGTTTCTCCTACGAGCAGTACTTC
TRBV6-4,.,.,TRBJ1-1,CASGLAYYSAEAFF,TGTGCCAGCGGGTTGGCCTACTATTCGGCTGAAGCTTTCTTT
TRBV27,.,TRBD2,TRBJ2-2,CASTRGGTNTGELFF,TGTGCCAGCACCCGGGGGGGTACGAACACCGGGGAGCTGTTTTTT
TRBV7-8,.,TRBD1,TRBJ1-4,CASSIPGQGRLFF,TGTGCCAGCAGCATTCCGGGACAGGGTCGGCTGTTTTTT